These 15 T cell receptor beta chains originate from one sample sequenced in a study of T cell repertoires in aging, cancer and after chemotherapy. A mixed TRB-A/B primer pool amplified rearranged TRB by multiplex touch-down PCR. Via MiXCR, TCRdb re-called the multiplex PCR reads, giving one row per CDR3 protein. The table has about 4,900 distinct CDR3 sequences, roughly 51% seen once. Peripheral blood genomic DNA, not sorted cells or RNA, was the template. Sequencing input: blood. These receptors originate from a human donor in good health.

This chain joins TRBV5-5 and TRBJ1-2; a weak D match, TRBD1 (6 bases). The ends were cut back, 0 bases at V and 7 bases at J, with 16 bases in the middle. The CDR3 is 15 residues long. CDR1 is SGHKS, CDR2 YYEKEE, per germline (reference sequence). The CDR3 sequence: CASSLDWQGSRGYTF. CDR3 bases: TGTGCCAGCAGCTTGGACTGGCAGGGGAGTCGTGGCTACACCTTC.

The rearrangement joins TRBV29-1 to TRBJ2-4; D gene unclear. The CDR3 is 12 amino acids. Germline V lookup: CDR1 SQVTM, CDR2 ANQGSEA. Trimming took 6 bases from V and 8 from J, leaving 14 bases between them. In DNA form, the CDR3 reads TGCAGCGTGGGCTCGGACGGGCACATTCAGTACTTC. Translation: CSVGSDGHIQYF.

The table lists this clonotype with a few counts. V usage is TRBV19 and J usage is TRBJ1-2; D might be TRBD1 (5 bases). CDR1 LNHDA and CDR2 SQIVND come from the germline V gene (reference sequence). V was pared by 1 base and J by 2 bases, with 8 bases between. The CDR3 loop spans 14 amino acids. CDR3 protein: CASSIGRQNYGYTF. The CDR3 nucleotides are TGTGCCAGTAGTATAGGGCGACAGAACTATGGCTACACCTTC.

Comment on this clonotype: One end of the junction is discordant with germline, which a read error may explain. The chain uses TRBV19 and TRBJ2-1; 7 nucleotides line up with TRBD2. This CDR3 comprises 15 residues. Germline-derived CDR1 and CDR2 are LNHDA and SQIVND (reference sequence). The CDR3 DNA reads TGTGCCAGTAGTAGAGCGGGACCTTCATTCAATAAGCAGTTCTTC. This translates into CASSRAGPSFNKQFF.

The J gene is TRBJ1-3, the V gene TRBV12-3 or TRBV12-4, with unresolved D. The CDR3 extends over 14 amino acids. The V end lost 3 bases, the J end lost 0 bases, and 6 bases lay between the germline ends. The CDR3 region is CASSFAVSGNTIYF. The CDR3 nucleotides are TGTGCCAGCAGTTTCGCGGTCTCTGGAAACACCATATATTTT.

The chain carries TRBV28 and TRBJ1-1, with D unclear. Germline lookup yields CDR1 MDHEN and CDR2 SYDVKM. The CDR3 consists of 15 residues. Trimming stripped 4 bases from V and 1 base from J, with 13 bases between. This CDR3 is CASSSPPDGNTEAFF. The CDR3 nucleotides read TGTGCCAGCAGTTCCCCCCCGGACGGGAACACTGAAGCTTTCTTT.

There are a few counts of this clonotype. The chain joins TRBV11-1 to TRBJ2-4; either TRBD1 or TRBD2 may supply D (5 bases each). Germline V lookup: CDR1 SGHAT, CDR2 FQDESV (reference sequence). The V end was cut by 2 bases, the J end by 0 bases, with 17 bases between. The CDR3 is 18 amino acids. The CDR3 region has the DNA TGTGCCAGCAGCTTATCCGAGAGGGGCTCCATAGCCAAAAACATTCAGTACTTC. Residues: CASSLSERGSIAKNIQYF.

The chain is built from TRBV11-2 and TRBJ2-7; D unresolved. Germline values: CDR1 SGHAT, CDR2 FQNNGV. V shed 4 bases and J shed 1 base, with 5 bases lying between them. The CDR3 consists of 12 residues. Written as DNA, the CDR3 is TGTGCCAGCAGCTCCAATTCCTACGAGCAGTACTTC. Its protein is CASSSNSYEQYF.

As for this clonotype: A much bigger clone sits one base away, suggesting this may be a read error. The rearrangement joins TRBV5-5 to TRBJ2-5, with D perhaps matching TRBD2 (5 bases). This CDR3 contains 15 residues. Trimming shortened V by 3 bases and J by 6 bases, and 18 bases separated the two germline ends. The germline V gene has CDR1 SGHKS and CDR2 YYEKEE (reference sequence). The chain's CDR3 is CASSSRTLHEKTQYF. CDR3 in DNA: TGTGCCAGCAGCTCCCGGACTCTACATGAGAAGACCCAGTACTTC.

This clonotype has only a few counts. The V and J genes are TRBV5-6 and TRBJ1-2, with a weak D call TRBD1 (5 bases). Germline V gives CDR1 SGHDT, CDR2 YYEEEE. V was clipped by 4 bases and J by 4 bases, with 11 bases between them. CDR3 length: 13 residues. The DNA of the CDR3 is TGTGCCAGCAGCCCCGGGGCCGGCTATGGCTACACCTTC. Its translation is CASSPGAGYGYTF.

The chain employs TRBV5-1 and TRBJ2-7; 7 nucleotides agree with TRBD1. CDR1 is SGHRS and CDR2 is YFSETQ in the germline V gene. Trimming cost V 2 bases and J 0 bases; bases outside gene matches: 8. The CDR3 has 16 residues. The CDR3 DNA sequence: TGCGCCAGCAGCTTATCCGGGACAGCAGTCTCCTACGAGCAGTACTTC. Translated, it gives CASSLSGTAVSYEQYF.

The rearrangement links TRBV18 to TRBJ1-2, with 11 nucleotides matching TRBD1. Germline CDR1 KGHSH, CDR2 LQKENI. The CDR3 totals 18 residues. The junction had 10 bases not matched to a gene; V was cut back by 0 bases and J by 4 bases. CDR3 bases: TGTGCCAGCTCACCACCCGGGACAGGGGGTTTAAATTCCTATGGCTACACCTTC. Translation gives CASSPPGTGGLNSYGYTF.

The V call is TRBV6-5, the J call TRBJ2-6; D gene uncertain. This CDR3 region has 16 residues. Per the germline V gene, CDR1 is MNHEY and CDR2 is SVGAGI. The V and J ends lost 2 bases and 1 base respectively, with 9 bases between them. CDR3 region: CASSYLNPSGANVLTF. As DNA, the CDR3 is TGTGCCAGCAGTTACCTTAACCCGTCTGGGGCCAACGTCCTGACTTTC.

This chain connects TRBV5-6 to TRBJ2-7; maybe TRBD2 (7 bases). This CDR3 spans 13 amino acids. The V gene's germline CDR1 is SGHDT and CDR2 YYEEEE. With 5 bases removed from V and 5 bases from J, the gap between germline ends came to 14 bases. The CDR3 loop reads CASRAGGLHEQYF. The CDR3 DNA sequence: TGTGCCAGCAGGGCCGGGGGGCTCCACGAGCAGTACTTC.

This clonotype turned up a few times. V is TRBV30 and J is TRBJ2-2; a weak D match, TRBD1 (5 bases). Trimming took 2 bases from V and 4 from J, leaving 8 bases between them. Germline V gives CDR1 GTSNPN, CDR2 SVGIG (reference sequence). This CDR3 is 13 amino acids long. CDR3 DNA sequence: TGTGCCTGGAGTAAGGGGTTCACCGGGGAGCTGTTTTTT. Translated: CAWSKGFTGELFF.